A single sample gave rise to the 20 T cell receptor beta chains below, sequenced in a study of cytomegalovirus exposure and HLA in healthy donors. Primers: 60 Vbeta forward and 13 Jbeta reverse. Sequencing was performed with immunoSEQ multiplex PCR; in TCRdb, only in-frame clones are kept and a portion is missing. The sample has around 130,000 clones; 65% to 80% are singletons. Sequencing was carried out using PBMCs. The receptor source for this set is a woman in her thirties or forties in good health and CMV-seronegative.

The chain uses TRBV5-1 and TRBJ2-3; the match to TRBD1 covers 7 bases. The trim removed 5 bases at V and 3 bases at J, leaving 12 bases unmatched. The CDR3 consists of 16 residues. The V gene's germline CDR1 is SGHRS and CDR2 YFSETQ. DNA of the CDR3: TGCGCCAGCAGAATGGGACAGAAGTTTTCTACAGATACGCAGTATTTT. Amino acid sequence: CASRMGQKFSTDTQYF.

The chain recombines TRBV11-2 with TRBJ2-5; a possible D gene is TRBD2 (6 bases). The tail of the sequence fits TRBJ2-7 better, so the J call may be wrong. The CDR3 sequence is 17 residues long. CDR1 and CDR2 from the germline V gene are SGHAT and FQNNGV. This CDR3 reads CASSYRTSGDGPYEQYF. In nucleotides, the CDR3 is TGTGCCAGCAGCTATAGGACTTCGGGAGACGGGCCTTACGAGCAGTACTTC.

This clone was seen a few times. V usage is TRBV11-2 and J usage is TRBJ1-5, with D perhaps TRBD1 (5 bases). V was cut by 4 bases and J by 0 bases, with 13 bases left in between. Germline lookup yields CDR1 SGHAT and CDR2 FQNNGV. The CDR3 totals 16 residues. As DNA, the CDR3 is TGTGCCAGCAGCTCGGGACTTCCGAATAGCAATCAGCCCCAGCATTTT. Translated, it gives CASSSGLPNSNQPQHF. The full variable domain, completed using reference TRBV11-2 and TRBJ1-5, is EAGVAQSPRYKIIEKRQSVAFWCNPISGHATLYWYQQILGQGPKLLIQFQNNGVVDDSQLPKDRFSAERLKGVDSTLKIQPAKLEDSAVYLCASSSGLPNSNQPQHFGDGTRLSIL.

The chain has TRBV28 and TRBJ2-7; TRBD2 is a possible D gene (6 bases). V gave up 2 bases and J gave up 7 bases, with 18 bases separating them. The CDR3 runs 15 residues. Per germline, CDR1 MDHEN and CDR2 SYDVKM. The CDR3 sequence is CASSLIGPGVWEQYF. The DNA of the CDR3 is TGTGCCAGCAGTTTAATTGGACCGGGGGTCTGGGAGCAGTACTTC.

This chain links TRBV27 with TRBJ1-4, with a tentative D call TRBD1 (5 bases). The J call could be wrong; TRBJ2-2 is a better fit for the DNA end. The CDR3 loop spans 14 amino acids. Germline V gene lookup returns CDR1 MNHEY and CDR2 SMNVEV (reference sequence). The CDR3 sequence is CASSLYQGPRELFF. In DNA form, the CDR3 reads TGTGCCAGCAGTTTATACCAGGGCCCGCGGGAGCTGTTTTTT.

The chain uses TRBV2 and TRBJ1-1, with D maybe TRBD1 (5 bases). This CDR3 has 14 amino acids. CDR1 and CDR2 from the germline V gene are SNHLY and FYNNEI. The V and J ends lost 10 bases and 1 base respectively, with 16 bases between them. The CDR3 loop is CATRGLVTNTEAFF. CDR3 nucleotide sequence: TGTGCCACACGGGGGTTAGTGACGAACACTGAAGCTTTCTTT.

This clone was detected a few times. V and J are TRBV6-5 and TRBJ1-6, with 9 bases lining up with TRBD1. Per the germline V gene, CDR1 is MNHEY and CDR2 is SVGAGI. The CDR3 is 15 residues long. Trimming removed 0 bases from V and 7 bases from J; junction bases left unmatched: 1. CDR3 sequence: CASSYSTGGNSPLHF. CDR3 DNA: TGTGCCAGCAGTTACTCGACAGGGGGGAATTCACCCCTCCACTTT.

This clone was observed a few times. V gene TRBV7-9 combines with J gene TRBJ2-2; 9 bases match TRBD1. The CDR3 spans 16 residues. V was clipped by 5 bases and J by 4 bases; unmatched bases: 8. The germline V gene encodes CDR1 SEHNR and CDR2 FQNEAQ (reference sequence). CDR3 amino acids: CASSLNRGLITGELFF. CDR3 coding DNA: TGTGCCAGCAGCCTCAACAGGGGGCTGATCACCGGGGAGCTGTTTTTT.

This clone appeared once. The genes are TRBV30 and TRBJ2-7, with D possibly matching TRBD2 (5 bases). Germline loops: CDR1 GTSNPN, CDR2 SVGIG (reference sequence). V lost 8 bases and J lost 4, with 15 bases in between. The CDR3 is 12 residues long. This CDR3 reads CAMDGVMYEQYF. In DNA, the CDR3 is TGTGCCATGGACGGGGTTATGTACGAGCAGTACTTC. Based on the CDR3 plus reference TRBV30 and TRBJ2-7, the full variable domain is SQTIHQWPATLVQPVGSPLSLECTVEGTSNPNLYWYRQAAGRGLQLLFYSVGIGQISSEVPQNLSASRPQDRQFILSSKKLLLSDSGFYLCAMDGVMYEQYFGPGTRLTVT.

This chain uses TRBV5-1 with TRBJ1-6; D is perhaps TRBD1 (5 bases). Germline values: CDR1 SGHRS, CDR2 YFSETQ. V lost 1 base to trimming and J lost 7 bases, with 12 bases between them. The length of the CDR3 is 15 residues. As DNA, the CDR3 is TGCGCCAGCAGCTTGTCGGGGGGTGAAAATTCACCCCTCCACTTT. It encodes CASSLSGGENSPLHF.

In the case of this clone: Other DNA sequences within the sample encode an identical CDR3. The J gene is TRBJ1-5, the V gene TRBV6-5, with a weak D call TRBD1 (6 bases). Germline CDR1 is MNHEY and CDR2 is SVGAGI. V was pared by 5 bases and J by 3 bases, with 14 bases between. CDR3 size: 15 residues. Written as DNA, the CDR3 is TGTGCCAGCAGTCTTGGACAGCCTTTCAATCAGCCCCAGCATTTT. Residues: CASSLGQPFNQPQHF.

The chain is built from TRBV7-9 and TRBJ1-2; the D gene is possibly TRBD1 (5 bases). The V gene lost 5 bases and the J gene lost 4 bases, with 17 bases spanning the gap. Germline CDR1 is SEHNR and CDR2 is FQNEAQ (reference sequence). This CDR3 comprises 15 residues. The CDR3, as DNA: TGTGCCAGCAGCGCCCCCGCAGACAGCGTCTATGGCTACACCTTC. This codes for CASSAPADSVYGYTF.

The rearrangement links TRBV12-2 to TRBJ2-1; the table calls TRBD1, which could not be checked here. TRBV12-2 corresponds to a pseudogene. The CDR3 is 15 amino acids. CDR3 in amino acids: CASRHRTTGMNEQFF. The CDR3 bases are TGTGCAAGTCGCCACAGGACAACAGGGATGAATGAGCAGTTCTTC.

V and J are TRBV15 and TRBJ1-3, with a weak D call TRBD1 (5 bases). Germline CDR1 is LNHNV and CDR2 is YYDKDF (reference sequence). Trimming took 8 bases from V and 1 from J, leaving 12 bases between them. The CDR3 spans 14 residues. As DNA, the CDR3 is TGTGCCACCGGGGACTCGGGTTCTGGAAACACCATATATTTT. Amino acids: CATGDSGSGNTIYF.

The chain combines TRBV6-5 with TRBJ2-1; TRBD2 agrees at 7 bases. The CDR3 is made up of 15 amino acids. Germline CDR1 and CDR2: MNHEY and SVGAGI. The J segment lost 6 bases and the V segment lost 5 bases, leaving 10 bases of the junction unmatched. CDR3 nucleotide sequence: TGTGCCAGCAGTAATCGGGGGGTGGGACCCAATGAGCAGTTCTTC. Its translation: CASSNRGVGPNEQFF.

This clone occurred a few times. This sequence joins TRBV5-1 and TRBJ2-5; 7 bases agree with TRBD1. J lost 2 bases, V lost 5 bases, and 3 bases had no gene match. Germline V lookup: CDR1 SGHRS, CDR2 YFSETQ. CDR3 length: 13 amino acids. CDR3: CASREGQQETQYF. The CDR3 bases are TGCGCCAGCAGAGAGGGACAGCAAGAGACCCAGTACTTC.

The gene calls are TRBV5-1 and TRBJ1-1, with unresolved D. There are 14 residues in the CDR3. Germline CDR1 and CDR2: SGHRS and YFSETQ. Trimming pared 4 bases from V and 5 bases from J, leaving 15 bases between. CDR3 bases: TGCGCCAGCAGCCCCTTGGGTGGGGAGACTGAAGCTTTCTTT. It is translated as CASSPLGGETEAFF.

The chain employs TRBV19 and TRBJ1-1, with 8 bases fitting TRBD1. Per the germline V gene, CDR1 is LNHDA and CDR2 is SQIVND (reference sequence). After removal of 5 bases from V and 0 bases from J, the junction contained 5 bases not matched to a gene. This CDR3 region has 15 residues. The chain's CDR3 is CASSPRTGLNTEAFF. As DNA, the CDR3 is TGTGCCAGTAGTCCCCGGACAGGGCTGAACACTGAAGCTTTCTTT. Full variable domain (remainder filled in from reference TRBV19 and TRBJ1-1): DGGITQSPKYLFRKEGQNVTLSCEQNLNHDAMYWYRQDPGQGLRLIYYSQIVNDFQKGDIAEGYSVSREKKESFPLTVTSAQKNPTAFYLCASSPRTGLNTEAFFGQGTRLTVV.

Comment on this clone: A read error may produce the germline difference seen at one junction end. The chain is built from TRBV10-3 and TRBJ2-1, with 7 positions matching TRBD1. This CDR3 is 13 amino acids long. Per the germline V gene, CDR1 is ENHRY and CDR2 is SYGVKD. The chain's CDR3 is CAVRPTGKNEQFF. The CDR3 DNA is TGTGCCGTCAGGCCGACAGGGAAGAATGAGCAGTTCTTC.

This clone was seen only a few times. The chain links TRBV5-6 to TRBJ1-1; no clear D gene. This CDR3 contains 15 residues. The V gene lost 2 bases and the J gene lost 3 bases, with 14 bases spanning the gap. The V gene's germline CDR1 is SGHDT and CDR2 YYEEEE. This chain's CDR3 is CASSFLLQWDTEAFF. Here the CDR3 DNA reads TGTGCCAGCAGCTTCCTCCTACAGTGGGACACTGAAGCTTTCTTT.